This T cell receptor (beta chain) was found in a study of cytomegalovirus exposure and HLA in healthy donors. PCR amplification relied on 60 Vbeta primers (plus 13 Jbeta primers). Libraries were prepared by immunoSEQ multiplex PCR; TCRdb keeps only in-frame clonotypes and omits some of them. The sample has about 160,000 clones; roughly 80% are singletons. Trimming cost V 0 bases and J 7 bases, with 16 bases left between them. Germline V CDR1 and CDR2: LNHNV, YYDKDF (reference sequence). The CDR3 consists of 16 residues. The sample taken for sequencing was PBMCs. The clonotype originates from a man aged 45-65 years in good health and CMV-seropositive. V usage is TRBV15 and J usage is TRBJ1-5; unclear D gene. The CDR3 nucleotides read TGTGCCACCAGCAGAGATCTGTTCGTCGGAGAACAGCCCCAGCATTTT. It yields the protein CATSRDLFVGEQPQHF.